This entry lists 20 T cell receptor beta chains sequenced from one sample in a study of prognosis after radiotherapy for stage I lung cancer. Amplification of TCR beta CDR3 from genomic DNA used two-round multiplex PCR. Amplification during the initial PCR round employed primers specific to each TRBV and TRBJ gene. TCRdb fed the multiplex PCR reads into MiXCR, producing one record per CDR3 protein. In the table there are some 14,000 distinct CDR3 sequences, about 32% of which are singletons. The sample in question was PBMCs, obtained before or after stereotactic body radiation therapy (not recorded which). The receptors derive from a donor aged 50 or older with non-small cell lung cancer.

Concerning this clonotype itself: Only one base separates this from a far larger clonotype, so it likely reflects a read error. The chain combines TRBV6-8 with TRBJ1-2, with no clear D. The V gene's germline CDR1 is MNHGY and CDR2 SAAAGT. This CDR3 has 11 residues. In nucleotides, the CDR3 is TGTGCCAGCCCACCCAGCTATGTCTACACCTTC. This codes for CASPPSYVYTF.

The sample holds many counts of this clonotype. Since a much larger clone is just one base distant, this may be a read error. The V call is TRBV25-1, the J call TRBJ2-1; 10 bases align to TRBD2. CDR1 and CDR2 from the germline V gene are MGHDK and SYGVNS. This CDR3 region has 17 residues. V shed 3 bases and J 7 bases; nucleotides not matched to a gene: 12. Here the CDR3 reads CASSDFTLAGAGNEQFF. CDR3 nucleotides: TGTGCCAGCAGTGACTTCACGCTAGCGGGAGCGGGTAATGAGCAGTTCTTC.

This clonotype was found many times. The rearrangement joins TRBV28 to TRBJ1-1; the D gene is possibly TRBD1 (6 bases). The V and J ends lost 7 bases and 7 bases respectively, with 31 bases between them. Germline-derived CDR1 and CDR2 are MDHEN and SYDVKM. This CDR3 is 18 amino acids long. CDR3 nucleotide sequence: TGTGCCAGCAACCGCTCGCCGTATTTCCCACGGGACAAAGATGAAGCTTTCTTT. Its translation is CASNRSPYFPRDKDEAFF.

V usage is TRBV7-2 and J usage is TRBJ1-2; 9 nucleotides match TRBD1. Losses at the gene ends were 5 bases for V and 4 bases for J; bases not matched to a gene: 5. The CDR3 has 14 residues. In germline, CDR1 is SGHTA, CDR2 FQGNSA. CDR3: CASSRGDRAYGYTF. DNA for the CDR3: TGTGCCAGCAGCCGTGGGGACAGGGCCTATGGCTACACCTTC.

This clonotype was found many times. The chain is built from TRBV28 and TRBJ2-3, with 10 bases that match TRBD2. Germline V lookup: CDR1 MDHEN, CDR2 SYDVKM. The CDR3 spans 15 residues. The junction had 0 bases not matched to a gene; V was cut back by 2 bases and J by 1 base. Written as DNA, the CDR3 is TGTGCCAGCAGTTTAGGGACTAGCGGCACAGATACGCAGTATTTT. Residues: CASSLGTSGTDTQYF. Complete variable domain (other parts from reference TRBV28 and TRBJ2-3): DVKVTQSSRYLVKRTGEKVFLECVQDMDHENMFWYRQDPGLGLRLIYFSYDVKMKEKGDIPEGYSVSREKKERFSLILESASTNQTSMYLCASSLGTSGTDTQYFGPGTRLTVL.

This clonotype was observed many times. The J gene is TRBJ2-7, the V gene TRBV6-5; unclear D gene. Looked up from germline, CDR1 is MNHEY and CDR2 is SVGAGI. V was trimmed by 4 bases and J by 3 bases, leaving 4 bases between them. This CDR3 comprises 11 residues. The CDR3 loop reads CASSSRYEQYF. The CDR3 region has the DNA TGTGCCAGCAGTTCCCGCTACGAGCAGTACTTC.

This clonotype occurred many times. V usage is TRBV28 and J usage is TRBJ2-2; possibly TRBD2 for D (6 bases). The V end was cut by 3 bases, the J end by 5 bases, with 13 bases between. CDR3 length: 15 amino acids. The germline V gene has CDR1 MDHEN and CDR2 SYDVKM. The CDR3 reads CASSLQGLGTGELFF. CDR3 sequence (DNA): TGTGCCAGCAGTTTGCAGGGACTGGGAACCGGGGAGCTGTTTTTT.

This clonotype has at least ten counts. The chain joins TRBV11-2 to TRBJ1-2; no definite D call. V was shortened by 1 base and J by 7 bases, with 7 bases between the two germline ends. CDR1 and CDR2 from the germline V gene are SGHAT and FQNNGV. The CDR3 spans 12 residues. The CDR3 sequence: CASSLVEGGYTF. The CDR3 DNA sequence: TGTGCCAGCAGCTTAGTGGAGGGTGGCTACACCTTC.

This clonotype was picked up many times. CDR3: CASSLRQGADTQYF. The DNA of the CDR3 is TGTGCCAGCAGCTTAAGACAGGGCGCAGATACGCAGTATTTT. This rearrangement joins TRBV13 to TRBJ2-3; 7 nucleotides line up with TRBD1. Germline-derived CDR1 and CDR2 are PRHDT and FYEKMQ (reference sequence). The J segment lost 4 bases and the V segment lost 2 bases, leaving 3 bases of the junction unmatched. CDR3 length: 14 amino acids.

This clonotype was seen repeatedly, ten times or more. The chain joins TRBV3-1 to TRBJ2-1; 8 nucleotides align to TRBD1. Germline V lookup: CDR1 LGHDT, CDR2 YNNKEL (reference sequence). CDR3 length: 15 residues. Germline trimming cut 1 base from V and 9 bases from J; bases unmatched to any gene: 8. The CDR3 bases are TGTGCCAGCAGCCAAGGAACAGGGGGGCCCAGTGAGCAGTTCTTC. Its protein is CASSQGTGGPSEQFF.

Note on this clonotype: A read error is the likely source, as a far larger clone sits one nucleotide away. The CDR3 sequence: CASSTLSVNTEAFF. The CDR3 DNA sequence: TGTGCCAGCAGTACCCTGTCAGTGAACACTGAAGCTTTCTTT. This chain connects TRBV9 to TRBJ1-1, with D unresolved. Germline V lookup: CDR1 SGDLS, CDR2 YYNGEE. Between the trimmed V and J ends, which lost 5 bases and 0 bases, there was a span of 11 bases. This CDR3 has 14 residues.

The rearrangement links TRBV30 to TRBJ1-5; D is ambiguous. This CDR3 has 16 amino acids. CDR1 GTSNPN and CDR2 SVGIG come from the germline V gene (reference sequence). Trimming shortened V by 0 bases and J by 1 base, and 13 bases separated the two germline ends. CDR3 protein: CAWSVKTPRSNQPQHF. CDR3 DNA sequence: TGTGCCTGGAGTGTAAAGACCCCGAGGAGCAATCAGCCCCAGCATTTT.

This clonotype came up many times. The chain recombines TRBV20-1 with TRBJ2-5; 12 bases fit TRBD2. The ends lost 0 bases at V and 7 bases at J; junction bases unmatched: 6. This CDR3 region has 15 residues. Germline CDR1 is DFQATT and CDR2 is SNEGSKA (reference sequence). The chain's CDR3 is CSAREATSGRGTQYF. The CDR3 DNA is TGCAGTGCTAGAGAGGCGACTAGCGGGAGAGGGACCCAGTACTTC.

V usage is TRBV7-3 and J usage is TRBJ2-6, with a tentative D call TRBD1 (5 bases). Per germline, CDR1 SGHTA and CDR2 FQGTGA. CDR3 length: 17 residues. The V end was cut by 5 bases, the J end by 1 base, with 15 bases between. CDR3 region: CASSLHQGRSGANVLTF. CDR3 coding DNA: TGTGCCAGCAGCCTACACCAGGGCCGATCTGGGGCCAACGTCCTGACTTTC.

This clonotype came up many times. The chain uses TRBV3-1 and TRBJ2-4; D is unresolved. The V gene's germline CDR1 is LGHDT and CDR2 YNNKEL (reference sequence). Trimming left V 2 bases short and J 8 bases short, with 7 bases between. The CDR3 has 12 residues. CDR3 protein: CASSQSGHIQYF. CDR3 in DNA: TGTGCCAGCAGCCAATCTGGTCACATTCAGTACTTC. Supplemented by reference TRBV3-1 and TRBJ2-4, the full variable domain reads DTAVSQTPKYLVTQMGNDKSIKCEQNLGHDTMYWYKQDSKKFLKIMFSYNNKELIINETVPNRFSPKSPDKAHLNLHINSLELGDSAVYFCASSQSGHIQYFGAGTRLSVL.

In its sample, this clonotype was seen many times. The chain couples TRBV4-1 to TRBJ1-2, with no clear D. This CDR3 contains 13 residues. The germline V gene encodes CDR1 MGHRA and CDR2 YSYEKL. V was trimmed by 1 base and J by 2 bases, leaving 5 bases between them. CDR3 bases: TGCGCCAGCAGCCAAGGGACCAACTATGGCTACACCTTC. Protein product: CASSQGTNYGYTF.

This clonotype was detected ten times or more. V gene TRBV18 combines with J gene TRBJ2-7; no definite D call. The CDR3 loop spans 15 amino acids. Germline values: CDR1 KGHSH, CDR2 LQKENI. V was shortened by 3 bases and J by 7 bases, with 19 bases between the two germline ends. The chain's CDR3 is CASSPAWGGETEQYF. As DNA, the CDR3 is TGTGCCAGCTCACCCGCGTGGGGTGGGGAAACGGAGCAGTACTTC. The full variable domain, rest sourced from reference TRBV18 and TRBJ2-7, is NAGVMQNPRHLVRRRGQEARLRCSPMKGHSHVYWYRQLPEEGLKFMVYLQKENIIDESGMPKERFSAEFPKEGPSILRIQQVVRGDSAAYFCASSPAWGGETEQYFGPGTRLTVT.

By share of the sample, this clonotype is large. This chain links TRBV20-1 with TRBJ2-2, with TRBD2 identical over 8 bases. This CDR3 spans 17 amino acids. The V gene's germline CDR1 is DFQATT and CDR2 SNEGSKA (reference sequence). The ends lost 0 bases at V and 2 bases at J; junction bases unmatched: 8. This CDR3 is CSARDPRGGPNTGELFF. The CDR3 nucleotides are TGCAGTGCTAGAGACCCCCGGGGGGGCCCCAACACCGGGGAGCTGTTTTTT.

This clonotype was recorded at least ten times. The chain employs TRBV28 and TRBJ2-7, with D possibly matching TRBD2 (6 bases). The CDR3 covers 14 residues. From germline, CDR1 is MDHEN and CDR2 SYDVKM. Trimming shortened V by 2 bases and J by 7 bases, and 15 bases separated the two germline ends. The CDR3 here is CASSLLPREAEQYF. CDR3 DNA: TGTGCCAGCAGTTTACTCCCCAGGGAGGCTGAGCAGTACTTC.

This clonotype was observed many times. The rearrangement joins TRBV28 to TRBJ1-3; the D gene is possibly TRBD1 (6 bases). The CDR3 has 14 residues. The V gene's germline CDR1 is MDHEN and CDR2 SYDVKM. V lost 5 bases and J 4 bases, leaving 12 bases between the germline ends. Here the CDR3 DNA reads TGTGCCAGCAGTCTCACAGGGAGGGGAAACACCATATATTTT. This translates into CASSLTGRGNTIYF.